Below, 2 T cell receptor beta chains from the same sample are listed, as sequenced in a study of T cells and Merkel cell carcinoma outcomes. TCRdb's copy holds only in-frame clones and misses some; the assay was immunoSEQ multiplex PCR. The repertoire consists of 14,000 or so clones, with roughly 92% occurring once and the leading ten covering about 2%. Material: tumor tissue from Merkel cell carcinoma. These receptors originate from a human donor with Merkel cell carcinoma.

This chain connects TRBV5-1 to TRBJ1-1, with 8 bases lining up with TRBD1. Germline V gives CDR1 SGHRS, CDR2 YFSETQ. The CDR3 runs 14 residues. V shed 5 bases, J shed 6 bases, and the junction held 9 bases outside the gene matches. The DNA of the CDR3 is TGCGCCAGCAGATACCAGGGGGCAAGGGCTGAAGCTTTCTTT. It codes for CASRYQGARAEAFF.

V usage is TRBV30 and J usage is TRBJ2-3; 11 nucleotides line up with TRBD2. V shed 2 bases and J 1 base; nucleotides not matched to a gene: 2. The CDR3 has 15 residues. Germline V gene sequence: CDR1 GTSNPN, CDR2 SVGIG (reference sequence). CDR3 loop: CAWSKLAGGTDTQYF. CDR3 coding DNA: TGTGCCTGGAGTAAACTAGCGGGAGGCACAGATACGCAGTATTTT.